The next 5 T cell receptor beta chains were all read from a single sample in a study of PD-1 blockade in classical Hodgkin lymphoma (dated by TCRdb to the early 2020s). Library preparation used the immunoSEQ multiplex PCR assay. Entries here come from immuneACCESS through TCRdb and include only in-frame sequences with V and J called. Some clones fail to appear in such tables; in the studies checked, an unresolved V gene covers under half of the shortfall, and the cause of the remainder is unknown. The sample table holds 43,000 or so clones, of which 88% were seen once. The ten biggest clones cover about 8.9% of the sample. This specimen's time point label, per the study, means: cycle 1 day 1 (C1D1), immediately before nivolumab initiation. Relapse after autologous stem cell transplantation had occurred in all trial patients, and cohorts A, B and C were distinguished by prior brentuximab vedotin exposure.

Sample: peripheral blood mononuclear cells (PBMCs), taken at baseline. The source is a human donor with classical Hodgkin lymphoma.

The J gene is TRBJ1-5, the V gene TRBV28, with 8 nucleotides matching TRBD1. Unmatched junction bases numbered 2, after V lost 3 bases and J lost 4 bases. This CDR3 comprises 14 residues. Germline assignment: CDR1 MDHEN and CDR2 SYDVKM. DNA of the CDR3: TGTGCCAGCAGTTTGGGGACAGGAAATCAGCCCCAGCATTTT. Protein product: CASSLGTGNQPQHF. Full variable domain (outside the CDR3, taken from reference TRBV28 and TRBJ1-5): DVKVTQSSRYLVKRTGEKVFLECVQDMDHENMFWYRQDPGLGLRLIYFSYDVKMKEKGDIPEGYSVSREKKERFSLILESASTNQTSMYLCASSLGTGNQPQHFGDGTRLSIL.

V is TRBV7-6 and J is TRBJ2-1; 10 bases agree with TRBD2. The CDR3 loop spans 16 amino acids. Trimming cost V 5 bases and J 1 base; bases outside gene matches: 5. CDR1 is SGHVS, CDR2 FNYEAQ, per germline. CDR3 in DNA: TGTGCCAGCAGCCTACCGGGACTAGCGTCCTACAATGAGCAGTTCTTC. Protein product: CASSLPGLASYNEQFF. Full variable domain (rest looked up from reference TRBV7-6 and TRBJ2-1): GAGVSQSPRYKVTKRGQDVALRCDPISGHVSLYWYRQALGQGPEFLTYFNYEAQQDKSGLPNDRFSAERPEGSISTLTIQRTEQRDSAMYRCASSLPGLASYNEQFFGPGTRLTVL.

The chain carries TRBV12-2 and TRBJ2-1; the table's D call TRBD2 went unverified against the DNA. TRBV12-2 is a documented pseudogene. The CDR3 is 17 residues long. CDR3 sequence (DNA): TGTGCAAGTCGCTTACGAGGGCCTTGCGGGGGAAAGAATGAGCAGTTCTTC. Protein product: CASRLRGPCGGKNEQFF.

V is TRBV10-3 and J is TRBJ1-2; D is perhaps TRBD1 (5 bases). The germline V and J ends were trimmed by 8 bases and 8 bases, with 12 bases remaining between them. Germline CDR1 and CDR2: ENHRY and SYGVKD. This CDR3 contains 11 residues. CDR3 in amino acids: CAILQGHGYTF. As DNA, the CDR3 is TGTGCCATCCTTCAGGGTCACGGCTACACCTTC.

V usage is TRBV11-3 and J usage is TRBJ2-3; 9 nucleotides agree with TRBD2. The germline gives CDR1 SGHNT, CDR2 YENEEA. The ends lost 5 bases at V and 4 bases at J; junction bases unmatched: 10. This CDR3 has 16 amino acids. For the CDR3, the DNA is TGTGCCAGCAGCCAAAATGGAGCGGGAGGCGCAGATACGCAGTATTTT. It encodes CASSQNGAGGADTQYF.